A single sample gave rise to the 15 T cell receptor beta chains below, sequenced in a study of shared clonotypes between healthy human individuals. Only in-frame clones appear in the TCRdb table, and some are missing; sequencing was by immunoSEQ multiplex PCR. The sample comprises about 2.3 million clones, about 90% of which are singletons, and 0.3% to 0.4% rests with the top ten. Sequenced material: naive CD4+ T cells from PBMCs. Described subset: CD45RA+ positively selected. The source is a young man in good health. Some clones in this sample may be carry-over from other donors' samples.

This sequence joins TRBV30 and TRBJ2-7, with TRBD1 identical over 9 bases. The V gene's germline CDR1 is GTSNPN and CDR2 SVGIG (reference sequence). CDR3 length: 13 amino acids. V lost 1 base and J lost 5; bases outside the gene matches: 3. The CDR3 nucleotides read TGTGCCTGGAGTGGGGACAGGGTCGACGAGCAGTACTTC. Its protein is CAWSGDRVDEQYF. Together with reference TRBV30 and TRBJ2-7, the CDR3 gives the full variable domain: SQTIHQWPATLVQPVGSPLSLECTVEGTSNPNLYWYRQAAGRGLQLLFYSVGIGQISSEVPQNLSASRPQDRQFILSSKKLLLSDSGFYLCAWSGDRVDEQYFGPGTRLTVT.

The chain couples TRBV15 to TRBJ2-7; D is ambiguous. The V end was cut by 0 bases, the J end by 6 bases, with 3 bases between. Germline values: CDR1 LNHNV, CDR2 YYDKDF (reference sequence). This CDR3 region has 11 residues. The CDR3 region is CATSRESEQYF. CDR3 nucleotide sequence: TGTGCCACCAGCAGAGAGAGCGAGCAGTACTTC. Full variable domain (missing parts from reference TRBV15 and TRBJ2-7): DAMVIQNPRYQVTQFGKPVTLSCSQTLNHNVMYWYQQKSSQAPKLLFHYYDKDFNNEADTPDNFQSRRPNTSFCFLDIRSPGLGDTAMYLCATSRESEQYFGPGTRLTVT.

The chain has TRBV29-1 and TRBJ2-5; D uncertain. The germline gives CDR1 SQVTM, CDR2 ANQGSEA. The CDR3 is 13 amino acids. Deletions cut 6 bases from V and 1 base from J, with 12 bases between. The CDR3 coding sequence is TGCAGCGTCAAAACACTCCTCCAAGAGACCCAGTACTTC. Translation: CSVKTLLQETQYF.

The genes are TRBV6-5 and TRBJ2-1; possible D gene TRBD2, 6 bases. The CDR3 has 16 residues. Germline-derived CDR1 and CDR2 are MNHEY and SVGAGI. V was clipped by 2 bases and J by 9 bases, with 20 bases between them. CDR3 protein: CASSYAGRGNVAEQFF. In nucleotides, the CDR3 is TGTGCCAGCAGTTACGCTGGGCGCGGGAACGTAGCTGAGCAGTTCTTC.

This rearrangement joins TRBV30 to TRBJ1-5, with TRBD1 matching over 7 bases. CDR1 GTSNPN and CDR2 SVGIG come from the germline V gene (reference sequence). V lost 4 bases, J lost 3 bases, and 15 bases stayed unmatched. The CDR3 has 17 amino acids. The CDR3 DNA reads as TGTGCCTGGAAGGGACAGAGTTCATCTCAGTTCAATCAGCCCCAGCATTTT. Protein product: CAWKGQSSSQFNQPQHF.

The V gene is TRBV7-9, the J gene TRBJ2-1; 7 bases match TRBD2. Germline CDR1 is SEHNR and CDR2 is FQNEAQ (reference sequence). V shed 4 bases, J shed 3 bases, and the junction held 15 bases outside the gene matches. This CDR3 is built from 18 residues. DNA of the CDR3: TGTGCCAGCAGCTCGACTGGGGCGAGCGGGATAGTCTACAATGAGCAGTTCTTC. Translating it yields CASSSTGASGIVYNEQFF.

The genes are TRBV28 and TRBJ1-1, with D possibly being TRBD1 (5 bases). The germline CDR1 and CDR2 sequences are MDHEN and SYDVKM. The CDR3 loop spans 15 amino acids. The ends were cut back, 5 bases at V and 10 bases at J, with 23 bases in the middle. Here the CDR3 reads CASSTPAGSLYRAFF. The CDR3 region has the DNA TGTGCCAGCAGTACCCCGGCAGGGTCCTTATATCGAGCTTTCTTT.

This clone was seen only once. This chain links TRBV5-1 with TRBJ2-4; D not certain. Germline V gives CDR1 SGHRS, CDR2 YFSETQ. Trimming removed 4 bases from V and 0 bases from J, with 11 bases in between. CDR3 length equals 15 residues. The CDR3 reads CASSPGGGAKNIQYF. The CDR3 nucleotides read TGCGCCAGCAGCCCCGGCGGCGGAGCCAAAAACATTCAGTACTTC.

The chain combines TRBV5-1 with TRBJ2-1, with 14 bases that match TRBD2. CDR1 is SGHRS, CDR2 YFSETQ, per germline. V lost 10 bases, J lost 5 bases, and 17 bases stayed unmatched. The CDR3 sequence is 18 residues long. Here the CDR3 DNA reads TGCGCCTCTTCCAGGCGGACTAGCGGGAGGACTTCCCACAATGAGCAGTTCTTC. Its protein is CASSRRTSGRTSHNEQFF.

The rearrangement uses TRBV7-8 and TRBJ2-5, with 9 nucleotides matching TRBD1. Germline V lookup: CDR1 SGHVS, CDR2 FQNEAQ. CDR3 size: 16 residues. Unmatched junction bases numbered 8, after V lost 5 bases and J lost 1 base. CDR3 DNA: TGTGCCAGCAGCAAGACCGGGACAGGGCCCCAAGAGACCCAGTACTTC. This encodes CASSKTGTGPQETQYF.

This sequence joins TRBV30 and TRBJ1-2; 10 nucleotides agree with TRBD1. The germline V gene encodes CDR1 GTSNPN and CDR2 SVGIG (reference sequence). The ends lost 5 bases at V and 6 bases at J; junction bases unmatched: 3. CDR3 length: 12 residues. Here the CDR3 reads CAWGDRGDGYTF. The CDR3 DNA reads TGTGCCTGGGGGGACAGGGGCGATGGCTACACCTTC.

The chain combines TRBV15 with TRBJ1-4; D uncertain. The CDR3 consists of 16 residues. Between the trimmed V and J ends, which lost 3 bases and 7 bases, there was a span of 18 bases. CDR1 and CDR2 from the germline V gene are LNHNV and YYDKDF (reference sequence). DNA for the CDR3: TGTGCCACCAGCAGGGGTGGCCTGCCGTCCGGTGAAAAACTGTTTTTT. The encoded protein is CATSRGGLPSGEKLFF.

This clone was seen once. V and J are TRBV6-4 and TRBJ1-4, with 8 bases identical to TRBD1. Germline trimming cut 3 bases from V and 0 bases from J; bases unmatched to any gene: 0. The CDR3 has 15 residues. Germline CDR1 MRHNA, CDR2 SNTAGT. As DNA, the CDR3 is TGTGCCAGCAGTGAACAGGGGGCAACTAATGAAAAACTGTTTTTT. Translating it yields CASSEQGATNEKLFF.

This chain connects TRBV25-1 to TRBJ2-5, with D maybe TRBD1 (5 bases). CDR1 is MGHDK, CDR2 SYGVNS, per germline. V was trimmed by 4 bases and J by 5 bases, leaving 11 bases between them. The CDR3 is 13 residues long. Here the CDR3 reads CASSGTPRETQYF. The CDR3 DNA reads as TGTGCCAGCAGTGGGACACCTAGGGAGACCCAGTACTTC.

V gene TRBV20-1 combines with J gene TRBJ2-1; 7 nucleotides line up with TRBD2. This CDR3 is built from 10 residues. Germline lookup yields CDR1 DFQATT and CDR2 SNEGSKA (reference sequence). Unmatched junction bases numbered 2, after V lost 3 bases and J lost 12 bases. Written as DNA, the CDR3 is TGCAGTGCTAGGGGCGGGGGGCAGTTCTTC. This gives the protein CSARGGGQFF.